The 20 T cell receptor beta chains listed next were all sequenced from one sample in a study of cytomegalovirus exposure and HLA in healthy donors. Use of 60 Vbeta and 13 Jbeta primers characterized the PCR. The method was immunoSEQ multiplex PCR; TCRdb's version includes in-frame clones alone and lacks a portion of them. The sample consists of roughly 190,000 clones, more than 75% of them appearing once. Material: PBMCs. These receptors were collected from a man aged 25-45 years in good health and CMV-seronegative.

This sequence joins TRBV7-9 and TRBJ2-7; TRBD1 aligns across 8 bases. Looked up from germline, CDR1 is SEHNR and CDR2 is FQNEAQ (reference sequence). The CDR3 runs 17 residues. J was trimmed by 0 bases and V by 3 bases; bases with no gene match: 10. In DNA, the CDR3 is TGTGCCAGCAGCTTGCATCGGGACAGGCCTAGCTCCTACGAGCAGTACTTC. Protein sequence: CASSLHRDRPSSYEQYF.

The CDR3 sequence is CAWALGGTGTYEQYF. In DNA, the CDR3 is TGTGCCTGGGCCCTAGGCGGGACGGGAACCTACGAGCAGTACTTC. The gene calls are TRBV30 and TRBJ2-7, with D tentatively TRBD2 (6 bases). V gave up 5 bases and J gave up 2 bases, with 19 bases separating them. CDR3 length equals 15 residues. CDR1 and CDR2 (germline): GTSNPN, SVGIG (reference sequence).

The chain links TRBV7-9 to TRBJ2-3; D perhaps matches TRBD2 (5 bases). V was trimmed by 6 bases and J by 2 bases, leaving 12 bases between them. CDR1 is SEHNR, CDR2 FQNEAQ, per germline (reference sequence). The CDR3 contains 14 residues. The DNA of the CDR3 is TGTGCCAGCAGGCCCAGGAGGTCCACAGATACGCAGTATTTT. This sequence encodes CASRPRRSTDTQYF. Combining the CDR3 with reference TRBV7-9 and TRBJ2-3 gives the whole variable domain DTGVSQNPRHKITKRGQNVTFRCDPISEHNRLYWYRQTLGQGPEFLTYFQNEAQLEKSRLLSDRFSAERPKGSFSTLEIQRTEQGDSAMYLCASRPRRSTDTQYFGPGTRLTVL.

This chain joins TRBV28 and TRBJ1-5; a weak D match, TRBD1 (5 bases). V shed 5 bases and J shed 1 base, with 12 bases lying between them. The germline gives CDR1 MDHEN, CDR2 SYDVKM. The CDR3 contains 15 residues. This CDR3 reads CASSPAGQSNQPQHF. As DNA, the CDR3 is TGTGCCAGCAGTCCGGCAGGGCAGAGCAATCAGCCCCAGCATTTT.

The DNA for the CDR3 is TGTGCCAGCCTAGCCCTGCGGGGGGCCCAAGAGACCCAGTACTTC. Encoded protein: CASLALRGAQETQYF. The chain links TRBV6-1 to TRBJ2-5; 8 nucleotides agree with TRBD2. The CDR3 is 15 residues long. Germline loops: CDR1 MNHNS, CDR2 SASEGT. The V and J ends lost 8 bases and 1 base, in that order; junction bases with no gene match: 9.

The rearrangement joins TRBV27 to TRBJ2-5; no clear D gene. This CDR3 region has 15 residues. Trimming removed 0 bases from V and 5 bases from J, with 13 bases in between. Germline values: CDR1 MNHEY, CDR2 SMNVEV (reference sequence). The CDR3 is CASSLSIELMETQYF. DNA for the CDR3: TGTGCCAGCAGTTTATCTATCGAGCTGATGGAGACCCAGTACTTC.

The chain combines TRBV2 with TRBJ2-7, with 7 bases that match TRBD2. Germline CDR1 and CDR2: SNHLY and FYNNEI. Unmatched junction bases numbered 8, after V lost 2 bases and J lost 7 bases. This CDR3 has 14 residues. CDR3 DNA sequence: TGTGCCAGCAGTGAAAGGCGGTCGGGGGGAGAGCAGTACTTC. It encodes CASSERRSGGEQYF.

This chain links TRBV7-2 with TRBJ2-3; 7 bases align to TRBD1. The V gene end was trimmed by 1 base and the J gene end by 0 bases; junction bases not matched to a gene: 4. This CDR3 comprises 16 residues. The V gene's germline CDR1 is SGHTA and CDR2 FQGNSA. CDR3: CASSLEGALSTDTQYF. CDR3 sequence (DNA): TGTGCCAGCAGCTTAGAGGGGGCGCTCAGCACAGATACGCAGTATTTT.

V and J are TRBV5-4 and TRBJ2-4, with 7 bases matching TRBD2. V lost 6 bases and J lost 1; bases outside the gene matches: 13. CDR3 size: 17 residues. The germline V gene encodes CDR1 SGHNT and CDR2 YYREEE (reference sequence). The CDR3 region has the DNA TGTGCCAGCACCTCGAACGGCGGGAGAGGCGCCAAAAACATTCAGTACTTC. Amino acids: CASTSNGGRGAKNIQYF. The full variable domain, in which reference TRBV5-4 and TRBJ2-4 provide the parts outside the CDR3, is ETGVTQSPTHLIKTRGQQVTLRCSSQSGHNTVSWYQQALGQGPQFIFQYYREEENGRGNFPPRFSGLQFPNYSSELNVNALELDDSALYLCASTSNGGRGAKNIQYFGAGTRLSVL.

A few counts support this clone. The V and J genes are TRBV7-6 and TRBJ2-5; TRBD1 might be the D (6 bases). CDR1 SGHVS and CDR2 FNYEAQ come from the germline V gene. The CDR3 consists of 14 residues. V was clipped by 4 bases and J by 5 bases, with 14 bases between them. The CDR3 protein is CASSSDSLWETQYF. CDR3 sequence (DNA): TGTGCCAGCAGCTCGGACAGCCTTTGGGAGACCCAGTACTTC. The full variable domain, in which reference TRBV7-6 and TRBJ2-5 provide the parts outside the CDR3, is GAGVSQSPRYKVTKRGQDVALRCDPISGHVSLYWYRQALGQGPEFLTYFNYEAQQDKSGLPNDRFSAERPEGSISTLTIQRTEQRDSAMYRCASSSDSLWETQYFGPGTRLLVL.

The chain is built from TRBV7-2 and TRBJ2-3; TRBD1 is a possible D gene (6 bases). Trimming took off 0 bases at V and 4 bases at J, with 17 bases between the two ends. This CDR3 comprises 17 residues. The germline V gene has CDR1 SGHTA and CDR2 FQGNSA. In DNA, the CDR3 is TGTGCCAGCAGCTTAGCCCCCGCGCAGGGGTTTTCAGATACGCAGTATTTT. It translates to CASSLAPAQGFSDTQYF.

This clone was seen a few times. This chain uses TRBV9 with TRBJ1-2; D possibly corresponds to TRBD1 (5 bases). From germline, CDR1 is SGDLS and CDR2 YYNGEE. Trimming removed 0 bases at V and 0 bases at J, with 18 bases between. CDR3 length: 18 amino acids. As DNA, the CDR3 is TGTGCCAGCAGCGTAGCTACGGGGGGGGGAGATCCTAACTATGGCTACACCTTC. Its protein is CASSVATGGGDPNYGYTF.

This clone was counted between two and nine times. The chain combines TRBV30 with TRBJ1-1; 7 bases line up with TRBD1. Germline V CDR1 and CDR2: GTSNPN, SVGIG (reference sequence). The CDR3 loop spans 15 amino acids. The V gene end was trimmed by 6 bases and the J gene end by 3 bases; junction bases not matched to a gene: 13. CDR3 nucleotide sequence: TGTGCCTGCCCCGAGACAGGGCATGCGGACACTGAAGCTTTCTTT. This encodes CACPETGHADTEAFF. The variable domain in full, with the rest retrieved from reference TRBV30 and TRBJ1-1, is SQTIHQWPATLVQPVGSPLSLECTVEGTSNPNLYWYRQAAGRGLQLLFYSVGIGQISSEVPQNLSASRPQDRQFILSSKKLLLSDSGFYLCACPETGHADTEAFFGQGTRLTVV.

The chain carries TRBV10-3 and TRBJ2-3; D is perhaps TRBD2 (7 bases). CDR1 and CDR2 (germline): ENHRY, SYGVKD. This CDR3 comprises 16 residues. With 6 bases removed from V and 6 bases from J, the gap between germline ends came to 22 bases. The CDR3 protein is CAISQPSAGAGDTQYF. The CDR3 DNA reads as TGTGCCATCAGCCAACCCAGCGCGGGGGCGGGGGATACGCAGTATTTT.

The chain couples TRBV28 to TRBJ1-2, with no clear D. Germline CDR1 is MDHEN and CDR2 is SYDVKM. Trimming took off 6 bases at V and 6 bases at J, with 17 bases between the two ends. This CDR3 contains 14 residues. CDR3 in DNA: TGTGCCAGCAGAACTAGGACGGGCGAGGATGGCTACACCTTC. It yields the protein CASRTRTGEDGYTF.

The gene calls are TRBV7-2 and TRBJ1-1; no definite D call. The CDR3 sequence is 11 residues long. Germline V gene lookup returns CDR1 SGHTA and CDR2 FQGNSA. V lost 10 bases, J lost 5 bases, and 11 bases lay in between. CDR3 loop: CATGWRTEAFF. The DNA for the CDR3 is TGTGCCACCGGCTGGCGGACTGAAGCTTTCTTT.

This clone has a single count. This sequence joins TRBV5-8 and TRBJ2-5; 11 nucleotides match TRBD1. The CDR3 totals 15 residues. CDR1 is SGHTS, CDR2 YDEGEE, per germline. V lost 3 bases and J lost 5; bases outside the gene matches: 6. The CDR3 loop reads CASSSRTGGVETQYF. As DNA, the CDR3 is TGTGCCAGCAGCTCCCGGACAGGGGGCGTTGAGACCCAGTACTTC.

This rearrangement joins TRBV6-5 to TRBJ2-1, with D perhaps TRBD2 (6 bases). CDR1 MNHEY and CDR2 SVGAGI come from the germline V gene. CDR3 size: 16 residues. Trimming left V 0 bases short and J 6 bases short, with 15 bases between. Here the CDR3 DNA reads TGTGCCAGCAGTTACTCGACCGGTGGAGGGGCCAATGAGCAGTTCTTC. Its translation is CASSYSTGGGANEQFF.

The CDR3 loop is CASSFRGTVFQPQHF. CDR3 sequence (DNA): TGTGCCAGCAGTTTCAGGGGCACGGTGTTTCAGCCCCAGCATTTT. The genes are TRBV28 and TRBJ1-5; D may be TRBD1 (6 bases). From germline, CDR1 is MDHEN and CDR2 SYDVKM. The ends were cut back, 3 bases at V and 6 bases at J, with 15 bases in the middle. The CDR3 sequence is 15 residues long.

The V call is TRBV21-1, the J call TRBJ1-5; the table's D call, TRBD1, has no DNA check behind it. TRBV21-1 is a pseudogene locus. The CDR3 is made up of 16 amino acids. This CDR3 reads CASGRDGTVSNQPQHF. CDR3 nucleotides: TGTGCCAGTGGGCGTGATGGGACAGTTAGCAATCAGCCCCAGCATTTT.